The source of this TCR beta chain is a study of cytomegalovirus exposure and HLA in healthy donors. About this clone itself: The antigen is unknown.

With 4 bases clipped from V and 7 bases from J, the junction kept 6 bases outside the gene matches. CDR1 is MGHRA, CDR2 YSYEKL, per germline. CDR3 size: 14 residues. Whole-study findings and limits: Presence/absence comparisons presumed near-even sequencing depth among donors.

It was with 60 Vbeta and 13 Jbeta primers that the PCR ran. Profiling relied on immunoSEQ multiplex PCR, and the TCRdb table lists in-frame clones only, not all of them. Of more than 55,000 clones listed, roughly four fifths were seen once; the top ten hold roughly 10%. Sequenced material: PBMCs. The receptor comes from a woman in her fifties or sixties in good health and CMV-seropositive. V gene TRBV4-1 combines with J gene TRBJ1-5; 8 nucleotides align to TRBD1. The CDR3 coding sequence is TGCGCCAGCAGCCTCGGACAGGGCGGCCAGCCCCAGCATTTT. Translated, it gives CASSLGQGGQPQHF.